This T cell receptor (beta chain) was recorded in a study of cytomegalovirus exposure and HLA in healthy donors. Germline V gene lookup returns CDR1 LNHNV and CDR2 YYDKDF (reference sequence). The CDR3 contains 17 residues. Unmatched junction bases numbered 3, after V lost 0 bases and J lost 1 base. It was with 60 Vbeta and 13 Jbeta primers that the PCR ran. Libraries were prepared by immunoSEQ multiplex PCR; TCRdb keeps only in-frame clonotypes and omits some of them. The table counts 130,000 or so clones; roughly 2% lies in the top ten. This TCR derives from a woman under 30 in good health and CMV-seronegative. The J gene is TRBJ2-3, the V gene TRBV15; the match to TRBD1 covers 11 bases. Sequenced material: PBMCs. The CDR3 sequence is CATSRDGGQGGTDTQYF. For the CDR3, the DNA is TGTGCCACCAGCAGAGACGGGGGACAGGGGGGCACAGATACGCAGTATTTT.